Presented here are 15 T cell receptor beta chains from one specimen sequenced in a study of T cell repertoires in cytomegalovirus infection. Antigens for these TCRs are unknown. TCRdb processed the reads anew with MiXCR; each CDR3 protein has one entry. The table has about 180,000 distinct CDR3 sequences, 20% to 25% seen once. Material: CD8+ T cells from cultured PBMCs, obtained from culture after CMV antigen stimulation. These receptors were collected from a human donor in good health (CMV status not recorded). Some clones in this sample may be carry-over from other donors' samples.

This clonotype was recorded a few times. The V gene is TRBV4-1, the J gene TRBJ1-1, with unresolved D. Per germline, CDR1 MGHRA and CDR2 YSYEKL. Trimming removed 4 bases from V and 0 bases from J, with 12 bases in between. The CDR3 spans 15 residues. For the CDR3, the DNA is TGCGCCAGCAGCCCTATACCCCTTATGAACACTGAAGCTTTCTTT. This translates into CASSPIPLMNTEAFF.

The CDR3 sequence: CSGGRDAGELFF. The CDR3 DNA reads TGCAGTGGGGGCCGGGACGCCGGGGAGCTGTTTTTT. This chain uses TRBV29-1 with TRBJ2-2; tentatively, D is TRBD1 (6 bases). Germline-derived CDR1 and CDR2 are SQVTM and ANQGSEA. This CDR3 has 12 amino acids.

This clonotype has ten or more counts. The CDR3 nucleotides are TGTGCCAGCAGCTTACGGGGGAACACTGAAGCTTTCTTT. It is translated as CASSLRGNTEAFF. The chain joins TRBV7-8 to TRBJ1-1, with unresolved D. The CDR3 has 13 amino acids. Between the trimmed V and J ends, which lost 2 bases and 1 base, there was a span of 5 bases. Germline-derived CDR1 and CDR2 are SGHVS and FQNEAQ.

The V and J genes are TRBV4-1 and TRBJ2-1; 8 bases are a match to TRBD2. Germline V gene sequence: CDR1 MGHRA, CDR2 YSYEKL. The CDR3 length is 13 residues. Trimming cost V 5 bases and J 8 bases; bases outside gene matches: 5. For the CDR3, the DNA is TGCGCCAGCAGCGAAGGAGCGGGGGATGAGCAGTTCTTC. This codes for CASSEGAGDEQFF.

This clonotype was detected a few times. In DNA, the CDR3 is TGTGCCAGCACCCACCTGGGGACTAGCTATGGCTACACCTTC. The encoded protein is CASTHLGTSYGYTF. V gene TRBV6-2 or TRBV6-3 combines with J gene TRBJ1-2, with D possibly being TRBD1 (5 bases). The CDR3 runs to 14 residues. The germline V gene has CDR1 MNHEY and CDR2 SVGEGT. Trimming removed 7 bases at V and 4 bases at J, with 16 bases between.

This clonotype was counted many times. The rearrangement joins TRBV5-6 to TRBJ2-7; D not certain. The CDR3 is made up of 15 amino acids. Deletions cut 1 base from V and 5 bases from J, with 16 bases between. The germline gives CDR1 SGHDT, CDR2 YYEEEE. CDR3 loop: CASSLYRTLLHEQYF. DNA for the CDR3: TGTGCCAGCAGCTTGTACCGGACCCTCCTACACGAGCAGTACTTC.

Within the sample, this clonotype is medium-sized. The chain has TRBV27 and TRBJ1-2; D may be TRBD1 (6 bases). The CDR3 covers 14 residues. Trimming stripped 2 bases from V and 0 bases from J, with 7 bases between. The germline gives CDR1 MNHEY, CDR2 SMNVEV (reference sequence). This chain's CDR3 is CASSLGTSNYGYTF. The CDR3 nucleotides are TGTGCCAGCAGTTTAGGGACATCTAACTATGGCTACACCTTC.

The chain has TRBV7-6 and TRBJ2-5; TRBD1 agrees at 9 bases. CDR1 and CDR2 from the germline V gene are SGHVS and FNYEAQ. The trim removed 3 bases at V and 1 base at J, leaving 0 bases unmatched. The CDR3 contains 14 residues. CDR3 in DNA: TGTGCCAGCAGCTTGGACAGGGGCCAAGAGACCCAGTACTTC. Its protein product is CASSLDRGQETQYF.

This chain links TRBV24-1 with TRBJ1-5; 10 nucleotides line up with TRBD1. The CDR3 contains 16 residues. Germline V gene lookup returns CDR1 KGHDR and CDR2 SFDVKD. V shed 3 bases, J shed 4 bases, and the junction held 5 bases outside the gene matches. This CDR3 is CATSDGDRGSNQPQHF. CDR3 coding DNA: TGTGCCACCAGTGATGGGGACAGGGGAAGTAATCAGCCCCAGCATTTT.

This clonotype has more than one count but fewer than ten. The chain has TRBV6-6 and TRBJ2-7; D assignment may be TRBD1 or TRBD2 (6 bases each). Trimming cost V 5 bases and J 7 bases, with 15 bases left between them. Germline lookup yields CDR1 MNHNY and CDR2 SVGAGI (reference sequence). The CDR3 loop spans 13 amino acids. The CDR3, as DNA: TGTGCCAGCAGTGAGTGGGGGGCGAAAGAGCAGTACTTC. Translation gives CASSEWGAKEQYF.

This clonotype was found a few times. The CDR3 sequence is CASSFRGGRPPEEQYF. Here the CDR3 DNA reads TGTGCCAGCAGTTTCCGTGGGGGCCGCCCCCCTGAGGAGCAGTACTTC. The rearrangement uses TRBV12-3 or TRBV12-4 and TRBJ2-7; the D gene is possibly TRBD1 (6 bases). The V gene lost 3 bases and the J gene lost 7 bases, with 22 bases spanning the gap. This CDR3 is 16 amino acids long.

The CDR3 DNA follows: TGCGCCAGCAGTCAATCTTCCCGCGGCAGGGGGCCCGGGGAGCTGTTTTTT. Translation gives CASSQSSRGRGPGELFF. The chain carries TRBV23-1 and TRBJ2-2; 8 positions agree with TRBD1. TRBV23-1 is marked as an open reading frame, function uncertain. Trimming at V came to 0 bases and at J to 6 bases, leaving 9 bases not matched to a gene. The CDR3 is 17 residues long.

The rearrangement joins TRBV4-1 to TRBJ1-5, with 10 bases aligning to TRBD1. The CDR3 spans 20 residues. CDR1 is MGHRA and CDR2 is YSYEKL in the germline V gene. V was pared by 0 bases and J by 2 bases, with 13 bases of the junction left unmatched. CDR3 nucleotides: TGCGCCAGCAGCCAAGAATGGAGGACAGGGGGAGCAACGGGCAATCAGCCCCAGCATTTT. Its translation is CASSQEWRTGGATGNQPQHF.

The chain couples TRBV12-3 or TRBV12-4 to TRBJ2-7; perhaps TRBD1 as D (5 bases). Trimming stripped 8 bases from V and 4 bases from J, with 12 bases between. The CDR3 consists of 12 residues. The CDR3 DNA follows: TGTGCCAGCGGCGTCAGGGTATACGAGCAGTACTTC. Amino acid sequence: CASGVRVYEQYF.

A few counts support this clonotype. The chain joins TRBV7-3 to TRBJ2-3; TRBD2 might be the D (6 bases). CDR1 is SGHTA and CDR2 is FQGTGA in the germline V gene. The CDR3 covers 15 residues. Trimming left V 3 bases short and J 2 bases short, with 12 bases between. CDR3 amino acids: CASSFRRGPTDTQYF. The CDR3 coding sequence is TGTGCCAGCAGCTTTAGGCGGGGACCCACAGATACGCAGTATTTT.